Below, 24 T cell receptor beta chains from the same sample are listed, as sequenced in a study of OX40 agonist ivuxolimab in advanced cancers. The method was immunoSEQ multiplex PCR; TCRdb's version includes in-frame clones alone and lacks a portion of them. The sample has 50,000 to 65,000 clones, approximately 90% seen once; the top ten hold approximately 1.4%. Sample: CD4+ or CD8+ T cells sorted from blood, taken in a trial of the OX40 agonist ivuxolimab. Source of these receptors: an adult with an advanced solid tumor such as melanoma, head and neck, liver or kidney cancer.

This clone is a singleton in its sample. At one of its ends the junction is not consistent with the germline gene, which may arise from a read error. The chain combines TRBV7-7 with TRBJ1-1; D remains ambiguous. Germline lookup yields CDR1 SSHAT and CDR2 FNYEAQ (reference sequence). This CDR3 spans 13 amino acids. CDR3 sequence reads: CASSLQTNTEAFF. CDR3 DNA sequence: TGTGCTAGCAGCTTACAGACGAACACTGAAGCTTTCTTT.

The rearrangement links TRBV6-1 to TRBJ1-1; no firm D call. V was clipped by 2 bases and J by 7 bases, with 11 bases between them. Germline assignment: CDR1 MNHNS and CDR2 SASEGT. This CDR3 is built from 13 residues. Written as DNA, the CDR3 is TGTGCCAGCAGTGAAATGACATATAGTGAAGCTTTCTTT. Its translation is CASSEMTYSEAFF.

This clone is a singleton in its sample. The chain uses TRBV19 and TRBJ2-6, with D maybe TRBD2 (5 bases). CDR1 is LNHDA, CDR2 SQIVND, per germline (reference sequence). The ends were cut back, 7 bases at V and 0 bases at J, with 10 bases in the middle. CDR3 size: 15 residues. The CDR3 DNA is TGTGCCAGTAAAGGTGGGAGCTCTGGGGCCAACGTCCTGACTTTC. Amino acid sequence: CASKGGSSGANVLTF.

The chain joins TRBV29-1 to TRBJ1-3; D is unresolved. The V and J ends lost 1 base and 4 bases respectively, with 5 bases between them. CDR1 SQVTM and CDR2 ANQGSEA come from the germline V gene. The CDR3 extends over 12 amino acids. CDR3 in amino acids: CSVEGVGNTIYF. The CDR3 DNA is TGCAGCGTTGAAGGTGTGGGAAACACCATATATTTT.

The rearrangement links TRBV28 to TRBJ2-7, with 8 positions matching TRBD1. This CDR3 is 15 amino acids long. Germline values: CDR1 MDHEN, CDR2 SYDVKM. The junction had 6 bases not matched to a gene; V was cut back by 3 bases and J by 2 bases. CDR3 DNA sequence: TGTGCCAGCAGTTTCCCCGACAGGGGAACCTACGAGCAGTACTTC. This encodes CASSFPDRGTYEQYF.

This clone was counted only a few times. The V gene is TRBV30, the J gene TRBJ1-1; D gene unclear. Per the germline V gene, CDR1 is GTSNPN and CDR2 is SVGIG (reference sequence). The CDR3 is 12 residues long. V lost 7 bases and J 1 base, leaving 10 bases between the germline ends. The CDR3 reads CALGISNTEAFF. The CDR3 DNA is TGTGCCTTAGGGATTTCGAACACTGAAGCTTTCTTT.

The chain combines TRBV30 with TRBJ1-2; TRBD1 matches 7 bases. Germline V gives CDR1 GTSNPN, CDR2 SVGIG (reference sequence). This CDR3 comprises 14 residues. J was trimmed by 4 bases and V by 2 bases; bases with no gene match: 7. The chain's CDR3 is CAWSTLQGLYGYTF. The CDR3 DNA is TGTGCCTGGAGTACGTTACAGGGGCTCTATGGCTACACCTTC.

The J gene is TRBJ2-5, the V gene TRBV20-1, with a tentative D call TRBD2 (5 bases). The CDR3 spans 11 residues. Germline lookup yields CDR1 DFQATT and CDR2 SNEGSKA (reference sequence). V gave up 3 bases and J gave up 3 bases, with 5 bases separating them. The DNA of the CDR3 is TGCAGTGCTAGGGGAGAAGAGACCCAGTACTTC. This sequence encodes CSARGEETQYF.

The V and J genes are TRBV2 and TRBJ2-1; D is undetermined. Germline V gene sequence: CDR1 SNHLY, CDR2 FYNNEI. The CDR3 has 16 amino acids. V was pared by 6 bases and J by 4 bases, with 19 bases between. CDR3 nucleotides: TGTGCCAGCAGCCCCGAGGCCGGTGCCCCGTACAATGAGCAGTTCTTC. It specifies CASSPEAGAPYNEQFF.

V and J are TRBV27 and TRBJ1-1, with D hard to call. The germline V and J ends were trimmed by 1 base and 5 bases, with 14 bases remaining between them. Germline lookup yields CDR1 MNHEY and CDR2 SMNVEV (reference sequence). The CDR3 has 15 amino acids. CDR3 sequence reads: CASSLLGGHGTEAFF. The DNA of the CDR3 is TGTGCCAGCAGTTTATTGGGCGGGCACGGGACTGAAGCTTTCTTT.

The V call is TRBV7-9, the J call TRBJ2-5; D unclear. The end of the DNA aligns better with TRBJ2-7, so the J call may be wrong. The CDR3 loop spans 14 amino acids. CDR1 is SEHNR and CDR2 is FQNEAQ in the germline V gene (reference sequence). CDR3 region: CASSWADRFAEQYF. The CDR3 DNA reads as TGTGCCAGCAGCTGGGCGGACCGTTTCGCCGAGCAGTACTTC.

The rearrangement links TRBV6-5 to TRBJ2-2; 8 positions match TRBD2. CDR1 and CDR2 (germline): MNHEY, SVGAGI. CDR3 length: 15 amino acids. V shed 7 bases and J 4 bases; nucleotides not matched to a gene: 8. The CDR3 is CASISGGAGTGELFF. The CDR3 DNA sequence: TGTGCCAGCATTTCGGGGGGGGCTGGCACCGGGGAGCTGTTTTTT.

The chain combines TRBV6-1 with TRBJ1-2; D perhaps matches TRBD1 (5 bases). Germline V gene data show CDR1 as MNHNS and CDR2 as SASEGT. Trimming pared 6 bases from V and 7 bases from J, leaving 9 bases between. The CDR3 loop spans 11 amino acids. Written as DNA, the CDR3 is TGTGCCAGCAGGGGGGATCTTGGCTACACCTTC. It specifies CASRGDLGYTF.

The chain couples TRBV19 to TRBJ1-1; 9 nucleotides align to TRBD1. Germline V CDR1 and CDR2: LNHDA, SQIVND (reference sequence). Losses at the gene ends were 1 base for V and 11 bases for J; bases not matched to a gene: 8. The CDR3 is 14 amino acids. In DNA, the CDR3 is TGTGCCAGTAGTATAGCGGGACAGGGTTTGTTCGCTTTCTTT. Translated: CASSIAGQGLFAFF.

The chain uses TRBV11-2 and TRBJ2-7, with 8 bases aligning to TRBD1. The junction had 18 bases not matched to a gene; V was cut back by 4 bases and J by 4 bases. This CDR3 has 18 residues. CDR1 and CDR2 (germline): SGHAT, FQNNGV. The CDR3 region has the DNA TGTGCCAGCAGCTCCCTTCGTTTTGACAGGGGAAACGGATACGAGCAGTACTTC. Amino acids: CASSSLRFDRGNGYEQYF.

This chain connects TRBV10-3 to TRBJ1-1; 10 bases map to TRBD1. Germline loops: CDR1 ENHRY, CDR2 SYGVKD. Unmatched junction bases numbered 2, after V lost 6 bases and J lost 4 bases. The CDR3 loop spans 13 amino acids. CDR3 amino acids: CAIRGDRGTEAFF. In nucleotides, the CDR3 is TGTGCCATCAGGGGGGACAGGGGCACTGAAGCTTTCTTT.

The gene calls are TRBV15 and TRBJ2-6; D unclear. This CDR3 comprises 17 residues. CDR1 LNHNV and CDR2 YYDKDF come from the germline V gene (reference sequence). V lost 3 bases and J lost 2, with 14 bases in between. CDR3 bases: TGTGCCACCAGCAGCCCCCTAGGAAGCACTGGGGCCAACGTCCTGACTTTC. It is translated as CATSSPLGSTGANVLTF.

DNA for the CDR3: TGTGCCAGTAGTATCGAGGACCTCGGAGAGCAGTACTTC. This sequence encodes CASSIEDLGEQYF. The chain is built from TRBV19 and TRBJ2-7; D unclear. The V end lost 3 bases, the J end lost 7 bases, and 13 bases lay between the germline ends. The CDR3 contains 13 residues. CDR1 and CDR2 from the germline V gene are LNHDA and SQIVND (reference sequence).

The chain is built from TRBV7-6 and TRBJ2-7; 10 bases line up with TRBD2. Germline CDR1 reads SGHVS; CDR2 reads FNYEAQ. The length of the CDR3 is 14 residues. V was pared by 3 bases and J by 5 bases, with 4 bases of the junction left unmatched. The CDR3 DNA sequence: TGTGCCAGCAGCTTTAGCGGGAGGCAGGACGAGCAGTACTTC. Amino acid sequence: CASSFSGRQDEQYF. Together with reference TRBV7-6 and TRBJ2-7, the CDR3 gives the full variable domain: GAGVSQSPRYKVTKRGQDVALRCDPISGHVSLYWYRQALGQGPEFLTYFNYEAQQDKSGLPNDRFSAERPEGSISTLTIQRTEQRDSAMYRCASSFSGRQDEQYFGPGTRLTVT.

This clone was seen only a few times. The chain couples TRBV10-3 to TRBJ2-3; 7 bases match TRBD1. The trim removed 6 bases at V and 3 bases at J, leaving 9 bases unmatched. The CDR3 spans 15 residues. Germline assignment: CDR1 ENHRY and CDR2 SYGVKD. CDR3 protein: CAISTDRVATDTQYF. The CDR3 region has the DNA TGTGCCATCAGCACCGACAGGGTGGCAACAGATACGCAGTATTTT.

The V gene is TRBV10-1, the J gene TRBJ1-1, with TRBD1 matching 7 bases. The CDR3 covers 15 residues. The germline V gene has CDR1 WNHNN and CDR2 SYGVQD (reference sequence). With 2 bases clipped from V and 4 bases from J, the junction kept 7 bases outside the gene matches. The CDR3, as DNA: TGCGCCAGCAGTGAGCGACAGGGATTGACCACTGAAGCTTTCTTT. Its protein product is CASSERQGLTTEAFF.

The rearrangement joins TRBV19 to TRBJ1-1; tentatively, D is TRBD1 (6 bases). CDR1 LNHDA and CDR2 SQIVND come from the germline V gene (reference sequence). The CDR3 has 14 residues. V was clipped by 3 bases and J by 2 bases, with 10 bases between them. CDR3 protein: CASSIQGSNTEAFF. The CDR3 DNA sequence: TGTGCCAGTAGTATCCAGGGGTCCAACACTGAAGCTTTCTTT.

V usage is TRBV2 and J usage is TRBJ2-2; TRBD1 aligns across 7 bases. The CDR3 has 15 amino acids. The germline V gene has CDR1 SNHLY and CDR2 FYNNEI. V was clipped by 3 bases and J by 5 bases; unmatched bases: 6. The CDR3 loop is CASSDNRGQTGELFF. CDR3 sequence (DNA): TGTGCCAGCAGTGATAACAGGGGCCAAACCGGGGAGCTGTTTTTT.

The chain carries TRBV28 and TRBJ1-1, with 7 bases identical to TRBD1. V lost 4 bases to trimming and J lost 4 bases; unmatched junction nucleotides: 6. Germline values: CDR1 MDHEN, CDR2 SYDVKM. CDR3 length: 14 amino acids. The CDR3 DNA reads as TGTGCCAGCAGTTGGGGGTCAGGGGGCACTGAAGCTTTCTTT. It is translated as CASSWGSGGTEAFF.